This T cell receptor (beta chain) stems from a study of identical twins. V lost 3 bases to trimming and J lost 2 bases; unmatched junction nucleotides: 4. The germline gives CDR1 MDHEN, CDR2 SYDVKM. The CDR3 has 14 amino acids. This clonotype has at least ten counts. Its antigen is unknown. TCRdb redid the calling of the 5' RACE reads with MiXCR, one entry per CDR3 protein. Among around 290,000 distinct CDR3 sequences listed, less than 9.5% were seen once. Findings of the study overall: Analyses based on zero insertions could be partly confounded by invariant MAIT and iNKT cells.

These same data were also listed under a study on yellow fever vaccine responses in identical twins.

The sequenced sample consisted of CD8+ T cells sorted from blood. This TCR came from a woman between 18 and 30 years old in good health. V is TRBV28 and J is TRBJ2-7; 7 nucleotides match TRBD2. The CDR3 loop reads CASSFGGSPYEQYF. The CDR3 region has the DNA TGTGCCAGCAGTTTCGGCGGGAGCCCCTACGAGCAGTACTTC.